This T cell receptor (beta chain) was obtained from a study of breast tumors, draining lymph nodes, adjacent tissues. In regard to this clonotype: The antigen is unknown.

In TCRdb, the multiplex PCR reads were re-called with MiXCR into one record per CDR3 protein. The data contain about 20,000 distinct CDR3 sequences, approximately 42% of them singletons. CDR3 length: 15 residues. V lost 6 bases, J lost 4 bases, and 10 bases stayed unmatched. CDR1 and CDR2 from the germline V gene are SEHNR and FQNEAQ (reference sequence). Study results and caveats: Luminal-like breast cancer showed significantly greater tumor-nontumor repertoire similarity than basal-like breast cancer did. Tumor repertoires ranked between lymph nodes and nontumor tissue in diversity, with V and J gene preferences.

The gene calls are TRBV7-9 and TRBJ2-7; 9 bases agree with TRBD2. Input material: breast tumor tissue. This receptor was taken from a female donor with breast cancer. Some clones in this sample may be carry-over from other donors' samples. The CDR3 region is CASSLLREGLYEQYF. As DNA, the CDR3 is TGTGCCAGCAGTCTGTTGCGGGAGGGCCTATACGAGCAGTACTTC. Full variable domain (missing parts from reference TRBV7-9 and TRBJ2-7): DTGVSQNPRHKITKRGQNVTFRCDPISEHNRLYWYRQTLGQGPEFLTYFQNEAQLEKSRLLSDRFSAERPKGSFSTLEIQRTEQGDSAMYLCASSLLREGLYEQYFGPGTRLTVT.